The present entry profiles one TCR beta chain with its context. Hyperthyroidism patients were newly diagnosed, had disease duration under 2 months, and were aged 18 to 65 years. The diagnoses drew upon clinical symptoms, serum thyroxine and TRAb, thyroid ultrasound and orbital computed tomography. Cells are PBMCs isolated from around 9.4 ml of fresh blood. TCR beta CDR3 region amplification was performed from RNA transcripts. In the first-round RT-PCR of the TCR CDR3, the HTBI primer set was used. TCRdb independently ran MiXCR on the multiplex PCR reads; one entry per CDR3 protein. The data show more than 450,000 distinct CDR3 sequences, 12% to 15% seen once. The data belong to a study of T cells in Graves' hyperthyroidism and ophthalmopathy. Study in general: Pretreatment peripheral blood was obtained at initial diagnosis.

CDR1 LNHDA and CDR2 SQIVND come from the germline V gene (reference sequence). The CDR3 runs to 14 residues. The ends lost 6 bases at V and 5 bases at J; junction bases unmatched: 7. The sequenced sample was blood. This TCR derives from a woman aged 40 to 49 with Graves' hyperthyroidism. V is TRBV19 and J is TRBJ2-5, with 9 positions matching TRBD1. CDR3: CASRETGGQETQYF. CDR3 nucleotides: TGTGCCAGTAGGGAAACAGGGGGCCAGGAGACCCAGTACTTC. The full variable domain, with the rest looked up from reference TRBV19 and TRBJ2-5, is DGGITQSPKYLFRKEGQNVTLSCEQNLNHDAMYWYRQDPGQGLRLIYYSQIVNDFQKGDIAEGYSVSREKKESFPLTVTSAQKNPTAFYLCASRETGGQETQYFGPGTRLLVL.